The present T cell receptor beta chain was sequenced within a study of CD8+ T cells in alopecia areata. Study details: Those patients who were treated received oral tofacitinib, which was given at 5 to 10 mg twice daily for moderate-to-severe alopecia areata. Tofacitinib lasted 6 to 18 months, then 6 months off drug.

Note on this clone: Its antigen remains unknown.

Extracted from the samples, RNA was reverse transcribed into cDNA to serve as the sequencing template. This table comes from immunoSEQ multiplex PCR, and its TCRdb copy is limited to in-frame clones, with some not included. The sample lists under 350,000 clones, roughly 64% occurring once. Notes on the study in general: Amid tofacitinib therapy, many expanded lesional clones stayed present in scalp and blood. Clarity of TCR sharing across patients fell short of that in mice, possibly HLA-related.

The treatment is: oral pan-JAK inhibitor, 5-10 mg twice daily. The CDR3 spans 11 residues. Trimming took 0 bases from V and 13 from J, leaving 10 bases between them. The germline V gene encodes CDR1 GTSNPN and CDR2 SVGIG (reference sequence). This specimen consisted of CD4+ T cells sorted from blood, obtained at week 24, from a patient treated with tofacitinib. The V and J genes are TRBV30 and TRBJ2-1; D not resolved. This TCR derives from a human donor with alopecia areata. CDR3 sequence reads: CAWSVLGKQFF. CDR3 in DNA: TGTGCCTGGAGTGTACTTGGAAAACAGTTCTTC. The full variable domain, completed using reference TRBV30 and TRBJ2-1, is SQTIHQWPATLVQPVGSPLSLECTVEGTSNPNLYWYRQAAGRGLQLLFYSVGIGQISSEVPQNLSASRPQDRQFILSSKKLLLSDSGFYLCAWSVLGKQFFGPGTRLTVL.